This record concerns one T cell receptor (beta chain) sequence. The source of the sample is a study of T cell repertoires in cytomegalovirus infection. TCRdb independently ran MiXCR on the reads; one entry per CDR3 protein. The sample lists around 530,000 distinct CDR3 sequences, more than 20% occurring once. This clonotype was obtained from a human donor in good health (CMV status not recorded). Some clones in this sample may be carry-over from other donors' samples. The material sequenced was PBMCs.

The CDR3 here is CASSARGLGGYTF. In nucleotides, the CDR3 is TGTGCCAGCAGCGCACGAGGGTTGGGTGGCTACACCTTC. This sequence joins TRBV7-4 and TRBJ1-2; no clear D gene. The CDR3 runs 13 residues. The V end lost 5 bases, the J end lost 7 bases, and 14 bases lay between the germline ends. Germline V CDR1 and CDR2: SGHVT, SQSDAQ.